The source of this T cell receptor (beta chain) is a study of blood T cell repertoires in COVID-19. Overall study: Spain, Italy and the United States supplied samples that represented acute and convalescent COVID-19.

Clones were read by immunoSEQ multiplex PCR, and TCRdb kept only the in-frame ones, dropping some. The repertoire holds approximately 92,000 clones, with roughly 72% as singletons. This TCR was recovered from a woman in her sixties in a cohort sampled during active or convalescent COVID-19. Sequenced sample: peripheral blood.

In DNA, the CDR3 is TGCGCCAGCAGCTTTAACGGGGGGAGCTCCTACAATGAGCAGTTCTTC. This gives the protein CASSFNGGSSYNEQFF. The J gene is TRBJ2-1, the V gene TRBV5-1; 7 bases match TRBD2. Germline assignment: CDR1 SGHRS and CDR2 YFSETQ. There are 16 residues in the CDR3. With 2 bases clipped from V and 0 bases from J, the junction kept 5 bases outside the gene matches.